The 5 T cell receptor beta chains below were found in one sample sequenced in a study of beta chain features in type 1 diabetes. The entirety of the isolated RNA underwent reverse transcription, so expressed TCRB transcripts were sequenced. Generated by immunoSEQ multiplex PCR, the TCRdb table keeps only in-frame clones and is missing some. The sample records roughly 400,000 clones, roughly 14% being singletons. The sequencing input was naive CD4+ T cells from blood. The receptors derive from a man under 40 in good health.

This clone was detected only a few times. DNA of the CDR3: TGTGCCAGCTCACCAACCGGGACTAGCAGATTCGGTATCGATGAGCAGTTCTTC. The encoded protein is CASSPTGTSRFGIDEQFF. The chain is built from TRBV18 and TRBJ2-1, with 9 positions matching TRBD2. Trimming cost V 2 bases and J 8 bases; bases outside gene matches: 16. The CDR3 spans 18 residues. Germline CDR1 and CDR2: KGHSH and LQKENI.

Only a few counts were recorded for this clone. CDR3 sequence (DNA): TGTGCCAGCAGTTACGGGGGAGCTGGGGCCAACGTCCTGACTTTC. It yields the protein CASSYGGAGANVLTF. The chain links TRBV6-5 to TRBJ2-6; possibly TRBD1 or TRBD2 for D (5 bases each). Germline CDR1 MNHEY, CDR2 SVGAGI. This CDR3 contains 15 residues. V shed 2 bases and J shed 2 bases, with 7 bases lying between them.

The table lists this clone with a few counts. V usage is TRBV7-8 and J usage is TRBJ2-7, with 8 positions matching TRBD2. This CDR3 contains 14 residues. Trimming took 5 bases from V and 1 from J; bases not matched to a gene: 4. Germline loops: CDR1 SGHVS, CDR2 FQNEAQ. DNA of the CDR3: TGTGCCAGCAGCCGCGGGACTAGGTCCTACGAGCAGTACGTC. It specifies CASSRGTRSYEQYV.

The J gene is TRBJ1-5, the V gene TRBV10-3; 8 bases line up with TRBD1. With 10 bases clipped from V and 3 bases from J, the junction kept 8 bases outside the gene matches. This CDR3 has 14 amino acids. From germline, CDR1 is ENHRY and CDR2 SYGVKD. The CDR3 reads CATRQGMNNQPQHF. The CDR3 nucleotides are TGTGCCACCCGACAGGGGATGAACAATCAGCCCCAGCATTTT.

The sample holds a few counts of this clone. J is TRBJ2-3 and V is TRBV10-3, with D unclear. Germline-derived CDR1 and CDR2 are ENHRY and SYGVKD. The CDR3 is 14 amino acids. V was trimmed by 3 bases and J by 0 bases, leaving 7 bases between them. The CDR3 protein is CAISDVVSTDTQYF. In DNA form, the CDR3 reads TGTGCCATCAGTGACGTCGTTAGCACAGATACGCAGTATTTT.